The 8 T cell receptor beta chains presented below share a single source sample, sequenced in a study of T cell changes during pregnancy in multiple sclerosis. Using immunoSEQ multiplex PCR, the repertoire was profiled, and TCRdb retains in-frame clones only, with some absent. The data show around 110,000 clones, less than 95% seen once. Sequencing was performed on peripheral blood, taken in the third trimester of pregnancy. The source is a female donor in good health, enrolled as a control in a pregnancy study.

The chain is built from TRBV7-9 and TRBJ2-7; TRBD1 matches 9 bases. Germline V gene lookup returns CDR1 SEHNR and CDR2 FQNEAQ (reference sequence). V lost 5 bases, J lost 3 bases, and 5 bases stayed unmatched. The CDR3 is made up of 14 amino acids. CDR3: CASSHPGQGYEQYF. CDR3 DNA: TGTGCCAGCAGCCACCCGGGACAGGGCTACGAGCAGTACTTC. The full variable domain, completed using reference TRBV7-9 and TRBJ2-7, is DTGVSQNPRHKITKRGQNVTFRCDPISEHNRLYWYRQTLGQGPEFLTYFQNEAQLEKSRLLSDRFSAERPKGSFSTLEIQRTEQGDSAMYLCASSHPGQGYEQYFGPGTRLTVT.

This chain links TRBV5-4 with TRBJ1-1, with D unclear. Germline V gene sequence: CDR1 SGHNT, CDR2 YYREEE (reference sequence). This CDR3 comprises 11 residues. Trimming pared 3 bases from V and 6 bases from J, leaving 6 bases between. CDR3: CASSSESEAFF. CDR3 DNA: TGTGCCAGCAGCTCGGAGTCTGAAGCTTTCTTT.

The chain combines TRBV6-1 with TRBJ1-5; 11 bases fit TRBD1. The CDR3 is 19 amino acids. V trimming: 1 base; J trimming: 2 bases; junction bases outside the gene matches: 10. Germline V gives CDR1 MNHNS, CDR2 SASEGT. This CDR3 is CASSEGRTGGAGGNQPQHF. CDR3 in DNA: TGTGCCAGCAGTGAAGGCCGGACAGGGGGCGCAGGAGGCAATCAGCCCCAGCATTTT.

V and J are TRBV6-4 and TRBJ2-5; 9 positions match TRBD2. Germline CDR1 is MRHNA and CDR2 is SNTAGT. The CDR3 has 16 amino acids. After removal of 5 bases from V and 0 bases from J, the junction contained 7 bases not matched to a gene. This chain's CDR3 is CASSLTSGSHQETQYF. The DNA of the CDR3 is TGTGCCAGCAGTTTAACTAGCGGGTCTCACCAAGAGACCCAGTACTTC.

In its sample, this clone was seen a few times. The rearrangement links TRBV5-1 to TRBJ1-6, with D maybe TRBD1 (5 bases). This CDR3 has 14 amino acids. V was shortened by 6 bases and J by 6 bases, with 13 bases between the two germline ends. Germline V CDR1 and CDR2: SGHRS, YFSETQ. In DNA form, the CDR3 reads TGCGCCAGCAAGGTGGCAGGGTTTAATTCACCCCTCCACTTT. Its protein is CASKVAGFNSPLHF. Based on the CDR3 plus reference TRBV5-1 and TRBJ1-6, the full variable domain is KAGVTQTPRYLIKTRGQQVTLSCSPISGHRSVSWYQQTPGQGLQFLFEYFSETQRNKGNFPGRFSGRQFSNSRSEMNVSTLELGDSALYLCASKVAGFNSPLHFGNGTRLTVT.

The rearrangement uses TRBV7-9 and TRBJ2-1; D is perhaps TRBD1 (5 bases). The CDR3 consists of 12 residues. V dropped 2 bases and J dropped 7 bases, with 6 bases sitting between them. Germline CDR1 is SEHNR and CDR2 is FQNEAQ (reference sequence). As DNA, the CDR3 is TGTGCCAGCAGCTTACAGGGTAATGAGCAGTTCTTC. It is translated as CASSLQGNEQFF.

J is TRBJ1-2 and V is TRBV30; TRBD1 agrees at 8 bases. V trimming: 4 bases; J trimming: 8 bases; junction bases outside the gene matches: 12. The germline V gene encodes CDR1 GTSNPN and CDR2 SVGIG (reference sequence). CDR3 size: 14 residues. The CDR3 DNA reads as TGTGCCTGGAATCAAGACAGGGGAAGCTACGGCTACACCTTC. Its translation: CAWNQDRGSYGYTF. Supplemented by reference TRBV30 and TRBJ1-2, the full variable domain reads SQTIHQWPATLVQPVGSPLSLECTVEGTSNPNLYWYRQAAGRGLQLLFYSVGIGQISSEVPQNLSASRPQDRQFILSSKKLLLSDSGFYLCAWNQDRGSYGYTFGSGTRLTVV.

The V call is TRBV9, the J call TRBJ2-3; possible D gene TRBD2, 6 bases. V lost 3 bases and J 0 bases, leaving 14 bases between the germline ends. Germline V gene sequence: CDR1 SGDLS, CDR2 YYNGEE. The CDR3 consists of 16 residues. In nucleotides, the CDR3 is TGTGCCAGCAGCGCCGGGACTCATCCCAGCACAGATACGCAGTATTTT. It codes for CASSAGTHPSTDTQYF.